One sample yielded the 18 T cell receptor beta chains listed below, sequenced in a study of T cell responses to AZD1222 COVID-19 vaccine (dated by TCRdb to the early 2020s). Library generation was performed with the immunoSEQ multiplex PCR assay. TCRdb mirrors the immuneACCESS table, restricted to in-frame sequences. Some clones are absent from its copies; in checked studies, under half trace to an unresolved V gene, and the reason for the others is unknown. The sample table holds over 150,000 clones, of which about 87% were seen once. Of the sample, around 3.1% is held by the ten largest clones. The time point label on this specimen signifies: baseline before first vaccination. The sequencing here drew on peripheral blood, taken on day 0 of AZD1222 vaccination. The source is an adult in good health.

The chain uses TRBV2 and TRBJ1-2, with D perhaps TRBD1 (5 bases). Germline assignment: CDR1 SNHLY and CDR2 FYNNEI. V was shortened by 9 bases and J by 6 bases, with 11 bases between the two germline ends. The CDR3 contains 11 residues. In DNA, the CDR3 is TGTGCCAGTTGGGGACGGGATGGCTACACCTTC. Amino acids: CASWGRDGYTF.

This sequence joins TRBV12-3 or TRBV12-4 and TRBJ1-4; D uncertain. The V end lost 1 base, the J end lost 8 bases, and 8 bases lay between the germline ends. CDR3 length: 13 amino acids. The CDR3 region has the DNA TGTGCCAGCAGTTTAGATCGTACGGAAAAACTGTTTTTT. It specifies CASSLDRTEKLFF.

This clone was counted between two and nine times. The rearrangement joins TRBV10-1 to TRBJ2-7; 7 bases fit TRBD1. Looked up from germline, CDR1 is WNHNN and CDR2 is SYGVQD (reference sequence). Trimming removed 6 bases from V and 5 bases from J; junction bases left unmatched: 7. CDR3 length: 13 amino acids. CDR3 coding DNA: TGCGCCAGCAGGGTTGACAGGGTACACGAGCAGTACTTC. As protein: CASRVDRVHEQYF.

This clone has just one count. The rearrangement links TRBV9 to TRBJ2-3, with D possibly TRBD2 on 6 matching bases. The CDR3 has 16 amino acids. The germline gives CDR1 SGDLS, CDR2 YYNGEE. Trimming cost V 0 bases and J 1 base, with 12 bases left between them. CDR3 protein: CASSVDMWGGTDTQYF. The CDR3 DNA reads TGTGCCAGCAGCGTAGACATGTGGGGGGGCACAGATACGCAGTATTTT.

This clone was seen only once. The gene calls are TRBV9 and TRBJ1-1, with TRBD1 matching over 9 bases. The germline CDR1 and CDR2 sequences are SGDLS and YYNGEE. Germline trimming cut 2 bases from V and 4 bases from J; bases unmatched to any gene: 3. This CDR3 has 14 amino acids. CDR3 region: CASSVQTGGTEAFF. DNA of the CDR3: TGTGCCAGCAGCGTCCAGACAGGGGGCACTGAAGCTTTCTTT.

This clone was seen a few times. This chain connects TRBV25-1 to TRBJ1-6; 7 nucleotides agree with TRBD1. The J segment lost 9 bases and the V segment lost 5 bases, leaving 4 bases of the junction unmatched. Germline CDR1 is MGHDK and CDR2 is SYGVNS. The CDR3 has 13 residues. This CDR3 is CASSPTGVSPLHF. In nucleotides, the CDR3 is TGTGCCAGCAGTCCTACAGGGGTTTCACCCCTCCACTTT.

The J gene is TRBJ2-2, the V gene TRBV14, with D unresolved. V dropped 6 bases and J dropped 7 bases, with 24 bases sitting between them. There are 17 residues in the CDR3. The germline gives CDR1 SGHDN, CDR2 FVKESK. In DNA form, the CDR3 reads TGTGCCAGCAGTCCCCCCGGAAGGTTCTCAAGTTTCGGGGAGCTGTTTTTT. This translates into CASSPPGRFSSFGELFF.

The rearrangement joins TRBV6-6 to TRBJ2-1; 8 bases fit TRBD2. V shed 5 bases, J shed 8 bases, and the junction held 11 bases outside the gene matches. The CDR3 extends over 15 amino acids. The germline V gene has CDR1 MNHNY and CDR2 SVGAGI (reference sequence). In DNA form, the CDR3 reads TGTGCCAGCAGTCCCGGGGGGGCGAGGTCAGATGAGCAGTTCTTC. Translating it yields CASSPGGARSDEQFF.

The chain recombines TRBV2 with TRBJ2-3; D ambiguous. Deletions cut 5 bases from V and 0 bases from J, with 6 bases between. The germline CDR1 and CDR2 sequences are SNHLY and FYNNEI. The CDR3 contains 13 residues. The CDR3 region has the DNA TGTGCCAGCAGTCTGACTAGCACAGATACGCAGTATTTT. The encoded protein is CASSLTSTDTQYF.

The genes are TRBV4-3 and TRBJ1-2; D is undetermined. Between the trimmed V and J ends, which lost 5 bases and 5 bases, there was a span of 12 bases. The CDR3 covers 13 residues. Germline V lookup: CDR1 LGHNA, CDR2 YSLEER. The CDR3 region has the DNA TGCGCCAGCAGCTCCCCGGACGGATATGGCTACACCTTC. Its protein is CASSSPDGYGYTF.

This sequence joins TRBV7-9 and TRBJ1-5, with D perhaps TRBD1 (6 bases). The CDR3 runs 15 residues. V was pared by 2 bases and J by 8 bases, with 16 bases between. Germline-derived CDR1 and CDR2 are SEHNR and FQNEAQ (reference sequence). As DNA, the CDR3 is TGTGCCAGCAGCTTAATTGGGGACAACCTAGAGCCCCAGCATTTT. This gives the protein CASSLIGDNLEPQHF.

The chain links TRBV5-6 to TRBJ2-1; 9 bases agree with TRBD1. The CDR3 consists of 15 residues. Germline V gene sequence: CDR1 SGHDT, CDR2 YYEEEE. With 4 bases clipped from V and 2 bases from J, the junction kept 4 bases outside the gene matches. CDR3 sequence: CASSRTGGTYNEQFF. CDR3 nucleotides: TGTGCCAGCAGCAGAACAGGGGGCACCTACAATGAGCAGTTCTTC. Combining the CDR3 with reference TRBV5-6 and TRBJ2-1 gives the whole variable domain DAGVTQSPTHLIKTRGQQVTLRCSPKSGHDTVSWYQQALGQGPQFIFQYYEEEERQRGNFPDRFSGHQFPNYSSELNVNALLLGDSALYLCASSRTGGTYNEQFFGPGTRLTVL.

The chain is built from TRBV7-2 and TRBJ1-2; TRBD1 matches at 7 bases. Trimming cost V 3 bases and J 11 bases; bases outside gene matches: 12. The CDR3 is 14 residues long. In germline, CDR1 is SGHTA, CDR2 FQGNSA. The CDR3 DNA reads as TGTGCCAGCAGCTTGGCGGACAGGTCTAGTGGGTACACCTTC. It translates to CASSLADRSSGYTF.

The gene calls are TRBV5-4 and TRBJ2-5; a possible D gene is TRBD1 (5 bases). The length of the CDR3 is 15 residues. Trimming shortened V by 0 bases and J by 4 bases, and 13 bases separated the two germline ends. Germline values: CDR1 SGHNT, CDR2 YYREEE (reference sequence). DNA of the CDR3: TGTGCCAGCAGCTTGGGTTCAGGGCTCGGAGAGACCCAGTACTTC. This codes for CASSLGSGLGETQYF.

The chain has TRBV18 and TRBJ2-1; either TRBD1 or TRBD2 may fit D (5 bases each). Germline V gives CDR1 KGHSH, CDR2 LQKENI. The CDR3 sequence is 16 residues long. V gave up 3 bases and J gave up 1 base, with 13 bases separating them. The CDR3 DNA reads TGTGCCAGCTCACCTGTCGGGGCTACTTCCTACAATGAGCAGTTCTTC. Protein sequence: CASSPVGATSYNEQFF. Drawing the rest from reference TRBV18 and TRBJ2-1, the complete variable domain is NAGVMQNPRHLVRRRGQEARLRCSPMKGHSHVYWYRQLPEEGLKFMVYLQKENIIDESGMPKERFSAEFPKEGPSILRIQQVVRGDSAAYFCASSPVGATSYNEQFFGPGTRLTVL.

A word on this clone: The sample carries other DNA sequences with the same CDR3. The rearrangement uses TRBV10-3 and TRBJ1-5, with unresolved D. From germline, CDR1 is ENHRY and CDR2 SYGVKD. V lost 3 bases and J 6 bases, leaving 6 bases between the germline ends. The CDR3 has 12 amino acids. The CDR3 DNA reads TGTGCCATCAGTGAACCAGGTCAGCCCCAGCATTTT. This translates into CAISEPGQPQHF.

This sequence joins TRBV19 and TRBJ2-2; no clear D gene. This CDR3 is 15 amino acids long. V was pared by 3 bases and J by 2 bases, with 10 bases between. Germline V gives CDR1 LNHDA, CDR2 SQIVND (reference sequence). The CDR3 DNA follows: TGTGCCAGTAGTATTCATGGAGAAAACACCGGGGAGCTGTTTTTT. This translates into CASSIHGENTGELFF.

The J gene is TRBJ2-2, the V gene TRBV7-2; D perhaps matches TRBD2 (7 bases). CDR1 and CDR2 (germline): SGHTA, FQGNSA. The CDR3 is made up of 14 amino acids. Trimming removed 8 bases at V and 4 bases at J, with 14 bases between. The chain's CDR3 is CASARGGATGELFF. The CDR3 DNA reads as TGTGCCAGCGCACGAGGGGGGGCCACCGGGGAGCTGTTTTTT.